The entry below describes one TCR beta chain. Its specificity is unknown. The CDR3 extends over 13 amino acids. V was shortened by 10 bases and J by 6 bases, with 15 bases between the two germline ends. CDR1 is MNHEY and CDR2 is SMNVEV in the germline V gene (reference sequence). This record belongs to a study of Ad26.COV2.S vaccination and SARS-CoV-2 variants. Study details: Vaccine-arm donor from the placebo-controlled COV1001 Ad26.COV2.S trial. Dosing was one shot or two shots 56 days apart. Study-level findings and limits: Breadth measured for non-spike TCRs was similar across vaccine and placebo recipients. Following vaccination, spike-specific CD8+ and CD4+ T cell responses reportedly exhibited substantial breadth.

TCRdb's table, derived via immunoSEQ multiplex PCR, lists solely in-frame clones and lacks some. The table lists 350,000 to 500,000 clones, more than 80% of them singletons. Described treatment: 15 to 20 received Ad26.COV2.S at low or high dose, single or two shots; 5 received placebo; per-sample allocation not given. On day 63 after the first injection, vaccine and placebo recipients gave samples. V and J are TRBV27 and TRBJ2-2; D possibly matches TRBD1 or TRBD2 (5 bases each). Here the sequenced sample was peripheral blood, taken in a trial of Ad26.COV2.S vaccine versus placebo. The TCR was taken from a person aged 18 to 65 who received the Ad26.COV2.S COVID-19 vaccine or a placebo. CDR3 sequence reads: CATCGGMAGELFF. The CDR3 DNA is TGTGCCACCTGTGGGGGTATGGCCGGGGAGCTGTTTTTT.